The present entry profiles one TCR beta chain with its context. What it binds is not known. TCRdb processed the 5' RACE reads anew with MiXCR; each CDR3 protein has one entry. The repertoire holds 650,000 to 800,000 distinct CDR3 sequences, with 8.6% as singletons. Germline CDR1 and CDR2: SQVTM and ANQGSEA. The CDR3 is 15 residues long. Trimming at V came to 4 bases and at J to 4 bases, leaving 7 bases not matched to a gene. The data were taken from a study of identical twins. General observations from the study: High-abundance cord blood beta clonotypes had fewer insertions; memory repertoires showed none.

The sample also formed part of further work on yellow fever vaccine responses in identical twins. That work adds: Twins reportedly mounted vaccine T cell responses that seemed partly convergent, partly personalized.

The sequencing sample was made of PBMCs. This receptor was obtained from a young woman in good health. This chain uses TRBV29-1 with TRBJ2-2, with TRBD1 matching 9 bases. The CDR3 nucleotides read TGCAGCGTTGGGGGGGGGACAGGGACCACCGGGGAGCTGTTTTTT. Protein: CSVGGGTGTTGELFF.